The T cell receptor beta chain described here comes from a study of cytomegalovirus exposure and HLA in healthy donors. General study points: DRB1 showed the most TCR associations and HLA-C the fewest in a later analysis, as rates varied by HLA locus. HLA alleles showed associations with some 15,000 TCR beta sequences in a later analysis, at a 0.05 false discovery rate.

As for this clone: Its target is unknown.

CDR3 size: 12 residues. The V gene's germline CDR1 is SGHRS and CDR2 YFSETQ. V was trimmed by 4 bases and J by 4 bases, leaving 8 bases between them. Vbeta (60) and Jbeta (13) primers were used in the PCR. Profiled with immunoSEQ multiplex PCR; TCRdb holds only in-frame clones, not every one. The table has around 240,000 clones, 82% seen once. This TCR came from a woman aged 40 to 55 in good health and CMV-seropositive. V usage is TRBV5-1 and J usage is TRBJ1-2; D ambiguous. The specimen was PBMCs. The CDR3 spells CASSIDTYGYTF. CDR3 bases: TGCGCCAGCAGCATAGACACCTATGGCTACACCTTC.